This T cell receptor (beta chain) comes out of a study of CD8+ T cells in alopecia areata. Germline lookup yields CDR1 SGHTA and CDR2 FQGNSA. The CDR3 totals 16 residues. Trimming took 6 bases from V and 4 from J, leaving 21 bases between them. Treatment denoted: oral pan-JAK inhibitor, 5-10 mg twice daily. Sequencing used cDNA as its template, made by extracting RNA and reverse transcribing it. Clones were read by immunoSEQ multiplex PCR, and TCRdb kept only the in-frame ones, dropping some. The sample shows around 180,000 clones, less than 65% of them seen only once. This specimen was CD4+ T cells sorted from blood, taken at week 24, from a patient treated with tofacitinib. The clonotype was recovered from a human donor with alopecia areata. The chain joins TRBV7-2 to TRBJ1-2, with D unclear. The CDR3 spells CASSPTHTTETYGYTF. The CDR3 region has the DNA TGTGCCAGCAGTCCAACCCATACAACGGAGACCTATGGCTACACCTTC. Full variable domain (outside the CDR3, taken from reference TRBV7-2 and TRBJ1-2): GAGVSQSPSNKVTEKGKDVELRCDPISGHTALYWYRQSLGQGLEFLIYFQGNSAPDKSGLPSDRFSAERTGGSVSTLTIQRTQQEDSAVYLCASSPTHTTETYGYTFGSGTRLTVV.